This T cell receptor (beta chain) was sequenced for a study of blood T cell repertoires in COVID-19. Using immunoSEQ multiplex PCR, the repertoire was profiled, and TCRdb retains in-frame clones only, with some absent. The sample carries roughly 150,000 clones, approximately 92% recorded once. CDR1 SQVTM and CDR2 ANQGSEA come from the germline V gene. The CDR3 sequence is 16 residues long. The V and J ends lost 0 bases and 0 bases respectively, with 15 bases between them. The chain couples TRBV29-1 to TRBJ2-7; D may be TRBD2 (6 bases). The sample comprised peripheral blood. The sequence was obtained from a woman between 35 and 50 years old with acute or convalescent COVID-19. This CDR3 reads CSVEDPLDGSSYEQYF. The CDR3 coding sequence is TGCAGCGTTGAAGATCCCCTGGACGGGAGCTCCTACGAGCAGTACTTC.